The rows below give T cell receptor beta chains drawn from one sample of a study of T-cell reconstitution after alpha-beta-depleted transplantation in children. TCRdb processed the PCR reads anew with MiXCR; each CDR3 protein has one entry. The repertoire holds 77,000 or so distinct CDR3 sequences, with less than 20% as singletons. Sequenced material: PBMCs, mostly from graft donor cells, taken 360 days after TCRalphabeta/CD19-depleted stem cell transplant. The origin of the receptors is a male patient aged 2 to 9 who had a stem cell transplant for acute lymphoblastic leukemia, so the T cells may come from the graft donor. The CDR3 runs from the conserved cysteine through the conserved F or W. Each record gives: CDR3 DNA, CDR3 protein, V gene, clone size, J gene, D gene. The D gene is left open where the match is weak. The size entry is marked missing in some rows and otherwise reads once, few, many or a size class.

TGTGCCAGCAGCAACAGGGGGAAGTACTTC | CASSNRGKYF | TRBV28 | many | TRBJ2-7 | TRBD1
TGCAGCGTTGGTCGGACCGGGTGGGATACGCAGTATTTT | CSVGRTGWDTQYF | TRBV29-1 | - | TRBJ2-3 | -
TGTGCCAGCAGCAGGGGACTGACTGGAAACACCATATATTTT | CASSRGLTGNTIYF | TRBV5-6 | - | TRBJ1-3 | -
TGTGCCAGCAGGGGCGGGAGGGGAGAGACCCAGTACTTC | CASRGGRGETQYF | TRBV12-3/TRBV12-4 | few | TRBJ2-5 | TRBD2
TGCGCCAGCAGCTTGGGGGCGAGATTAGCGGGAGGCCGCGTAAACCAAGAGACCCAGTACTTC | CASSLGARLAGGRVNQETQYF | TRBV5-1 | few | TRBJ2-5 | TRBD2
TGCGCCAGCAGCTTCCGGACTAGCGGCTCCTACAATGAGCAGTTCTTC | CASSFRTSGSYNEQFF | TRBV5-1 | many | TRBJ2-1 | TRBD2
TGTGCCAGCAGGTTTGGGGGACGGGCCCAAGAGACCCAGTACTTC | CASRFGGRAQETQYF | TRBV7-9 | - | TRBJ2-5 | -
TGTGCCAGCAGCTTGCGACAGGTTTACAATGAGCAGTTCTTC | CASSLRQVYNEQFF | TRBV5-5 | few | TRBJ2-1 | -
TGCGCCAGCAGCCAGTCCACGGGACTAGCGACCTACGAGCAGTACTTC | CASSQSTGLATYEQYF | TRBV4-1 | - | TRBJ2-7 | TRBD2
TGTGCCAGCTCTGCGACTGAAGCTTTCTTT | CASSATEAFF | TRBV12-3/TRBV12-4 | many | TRBJ1-1 | -
TGTGCCAGCAGTTCCTCCGGGACTAGCGGGTTCCCGGTGACTAATGAGCAGTTCTTC | CASSSSGTSGFPVTNEQFF | TRBV12-3/TRBV12-4 | - | TRBJ2-1 | TRBD2
TGTGCCAGCAGCCCAGCACGTACCTCTGGGGCCAACGTCCTGACTTTC | CASSPARTSGANVLTF | TRBV11-2 | - | TRBJ2-6 | -
TGTGCCAGCAGCACGAAGGCGGGGACTAGCGGGATTCATACGCAGTATTTT | CASSTKAGTSGIHTQYF | TRBV7-9 | - | TRBJ2-3 | TRBD2
TGCAGTGCTAGAGATTCTAGACTAGCATCGTTCGATGAGCAGTTCTTC | CSARDSRLASFDEQFF | TRBV20-1 | medium-sized | TRBJ2-1 | TRBD2
TGTGCCAGCAGCCAAGAGACTAGCGGGAGACCCTACAATGAGCAGTTCTTC | CASSQETSGRPYNEQFF | TRBV3-1 | many | TRBJ2-1 | TRBD2
TGCGCCAGCAGCCAAGATGTTACCGGTGACTACGAGCAGTACTTC | CASSQDVTGDYEQYF | TRBV4-1 | large | TRBJ2-7 | -
TGTGCCAGCAGGGAAAAGAGCGGAGAGTACGACAATGAGCAGTTCTTC | CASREKSGEYDNEQFF | TRBV12-3/TRBV12-4 | - | TRBJ2-1 | -